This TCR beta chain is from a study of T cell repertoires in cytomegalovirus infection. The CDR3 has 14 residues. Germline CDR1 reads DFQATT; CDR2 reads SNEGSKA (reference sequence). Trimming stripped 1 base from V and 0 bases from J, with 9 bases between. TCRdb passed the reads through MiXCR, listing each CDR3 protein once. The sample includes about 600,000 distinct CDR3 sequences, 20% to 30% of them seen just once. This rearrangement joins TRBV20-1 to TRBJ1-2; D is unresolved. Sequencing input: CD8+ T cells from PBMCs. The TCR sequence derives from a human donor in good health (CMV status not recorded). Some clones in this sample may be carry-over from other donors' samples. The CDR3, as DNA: TGCAGTGCTAGAGTGGGATACCCTAACTATGGCTACACCTTC. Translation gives CSARVGYPNYGYTF.